This T cell receptor beta chain originates from a study of T cell clonality in common variable immunodeficiency. Using immunoSEQ multiplex PCR, the repertoire was profiled, and TCRdb retains in-frame clones only, with some absent. The sample has tens of thousands of clones, none seen only once. General study findings and limits: CVID subjects shared fewer TCRbeta clones than healthy controls did. Common variable immunodeficiency TCR beta sequences reportedly had fewer deletions and N-nucleotide insertions.

The CDR3 covers 12 residues. The germline gives CDR1 SGHDT, CDR2 YYEEEE. Trimming cost V 4 bases and J 3 bases, with 8 bases left between them. Reduced serum IgG, IgA and/or IgM plus specific antibody deficiency defined CVID. Aged about 8 to 64 years, CVID subjects averaged roughly 39 years old. Caucasian heritage predominated among both patients and controls. This clone has at least ten counts. Antigen unknown. From the germline J gene comes the end of the CDR3, since the read stops 3 residues before it. The sequence was obtained from a human donor with common variable immunodeficiency. V usage is TRBV5-6 and J usage is TRBJ2-7, with a weak D call TRBD1 (5 bases). The sample was peripheral blood mononuclear cells. The covered CDR3 bases are TGTGCCAGCAGCCCTCAGGGCTACGAG. It yields the protein CASSPQGYE. The full CDR3 sequence reads CASSPQGYEQYF.